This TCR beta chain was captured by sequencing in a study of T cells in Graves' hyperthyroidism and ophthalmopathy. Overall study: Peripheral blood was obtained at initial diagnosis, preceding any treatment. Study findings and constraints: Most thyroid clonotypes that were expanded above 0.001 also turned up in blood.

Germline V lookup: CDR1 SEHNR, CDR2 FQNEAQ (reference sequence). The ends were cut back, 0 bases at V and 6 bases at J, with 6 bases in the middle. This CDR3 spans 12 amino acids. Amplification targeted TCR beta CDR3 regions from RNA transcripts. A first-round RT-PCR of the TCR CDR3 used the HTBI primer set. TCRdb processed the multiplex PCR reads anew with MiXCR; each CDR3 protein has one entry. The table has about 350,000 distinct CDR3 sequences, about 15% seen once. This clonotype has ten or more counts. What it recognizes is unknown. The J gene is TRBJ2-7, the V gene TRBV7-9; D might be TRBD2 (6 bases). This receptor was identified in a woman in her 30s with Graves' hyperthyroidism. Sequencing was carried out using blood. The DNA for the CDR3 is TGTGCCAGCAGCTTAGCGGGAGGCGAGCAGTACTTC. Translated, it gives CASSLAGGEQYF.